This passage covers 25 T cell receptor beta chains from one sample sequenced in a study of blood T cell repertoires in COVID-19. Data came from immunoSEQ multiplex PCR; TCRdb stores just in-frame clones and leaves some out. The profile shows approximately 250,000 clones, approximately 80% of them singletons. The specimen sequenced was peripheral blood. The receptors were gathered from a man between 35 and 55 years old who had recovered from COVID-19.

J is TRBJ1-2 and V is TRBV28; D unresolved. CDR1 MDHEN and CDR2 SYDVKM come from the germline V gene. The germline V and J ends were trimmed by 6 bases and 2 bases, with 16 bases remaining between them. The CDR3 runs to 15 residues. The CDR3 is CASRPTGRSNYGYTF. CDR3 DNA: TGTGCCAGCAGGCCTACGGGGAGATCAAACTATGGCTACACCTTC.

This clone was detected only once. The chain couples TRBV15 to TRBJ1-2, with no clear D. Looked up from germline, CDR1 is LNHNV and CDR2 is YYDKDF (reference sequence). This CDR3 is 14 amino acids long. The ends were cut back, 3 bases at V and 4 bases at J, with 12 bases in the middle. In DNA, the CDR3 is TGTGCCACCAGCAGCTCCGTCCGTCCCTATGGCTACACCTTC. The encoded protein is CATSSSVRPYGYTF.

In this sample, this clone turned up a few times. The chain recombines TRBV10-3 with TRBJ2-3, with a tentative D call TRBD1 (9 bases). The CDR3 loop spans 15 amino acids. The germline gives CDR1 ENHRY, CDR2 SYGVKD. Trimming cost V 6 bases and J 3 bases, with 16 bases left between them. CDR3 in DNA: TGTGCCATCAGGACAGGGGGACTAGTGACAGATACGCAGTATTTT. This translates into CAIRTGGLVTDTQYF.

The V call is TRBV5-6, the J call TRBJ1-2; 8 positions match TRBD1. This CDR3 has 16 amino acids. From germline, CDR1 is SGHDT and CDR2 YYEEEE. V lost 2 bases, J lost 2 bases, and 8 bases stayed unmatched. CDR3 DNA: TGTGCCAGCAGCTTTCGGGACAGGCGGTTGAACTATGGCTACACCTTC. Amino acids: CASSFRDRRLNYGYTF. The complete variable domain, with remaining parts taken from reference TRBV5-6 and TRBJ1-2, reads DAGVTQSPTHLIKTRGQQVTLRCSPKSGHDTVSWYQQALGQGPQFIFQYYEEEERQRGNFPDRFSGHQFPNYSSELNVNALLLGDSALYLCASSFRDRRLNYGYTFGSGTRLTVV.

V is TRBV5-8 and J is TRBJ2-3; D uncertain. The length of the CDR3 is 14 residues. From germline, CDR1 is SGHTS and CDR2 YDEGEE. V lost 4 bases, J lost 2 bases, and 11 bases lay in between. CDR3 in amino acids: CASSLRGFTDTQYF. The CDR3 nucleotides are TGTGCCAGCAGCCTGCGCGGATTCACAGATACGCAGTATTTT. The entire variable domain, with the rest obtained from reference TRBV5-8 and TRBJ2-3, is as follows: EAGVTQSPTHLIKTRGQQATLRCSPISGHTSVYWYQQALGLGLQFLLWYDEGEERNRGNFPPRFSGRQFPNYSSELNVNALELEDSALYLCASSLRGFTDTQYFGPGTRLTVL.

The chain joins TRBV5-5 to TRBJ2-7; the D gene is possibly TRBD1 (6 bases). Germline V gives CDR1 SGHKS, CDR2 YYEKEE (reference sequence). This CDR3 has 18 amino acids. V gave up 5 bases and J gave up 0 bases, with 24 bases separating them. The CDR3 sequence: CASRPDRSGTGPSYEQYF. CDR3 DNA: TGTGCCAGCAGGCCTGACAGGTCAGGGACGGGGCCCTCCTACGAGCAGTACTTC.

The genes are TRBV29-1 and TRBJ1-1, with D maybe TRBD1 (5 bases). CDR3 length: 17 amino acids. Germline V gives CDR1 SQVTM, CDR2 ANQGSEA. V was clipped by 4 bases and J by 0 bases, with 21 bases between them. The CDR3 loop reads CSVVGGWVTGMNTEAFF. The CDR3 region has the DNA TGCAGCGTTGTGGGGGGGTGGGTAACAGGAATGAACACTGAAGCTTTCTTT.

This clone has a single count. The V call is TRBV5-1, the J call TRBJ2-1, with D perhaps TRBD2 (6 bases). Trimming left V 2 bases short and J 3 bases short, with 15 bases between. CDR1 is SGHRS and CDR2 is YFSETQ in the germline V gene. The CDR3 consists of 16 residues. CDR3: CASSFGGTVFYNEQFF. The DNA of the CDR3 is TGCGCCAGCAGCTTTGGCGGGACGGTATTCTACAATGAGCAGTTCTTC.

This clone was detected only once. The chain joins TRBV10-3 to TRBJ2-7; D is perhaps TRBD2 (5 bases). This CDR3 comprises 16 residues. The V gene's germline CDR1 is ENHRY and CDR2 SYGVKD. Trimming took off 6 bases at V and 0 bases at J, with 18 bases between the two ends. This CDR3 is CAIRGSLDGNSYEQYF. DNA for the CDR3: TGTGCCATCAGAGGCTCGCTGGACGGGAACTCCTACGAGCAGTACTTC.

V gene TRBV5-1 combines with J gene TRBJ2-1; perhaps TRBD2 as D (6 bases). The V gene's germline CDR1 is SGHRS and CDR2 YFSETQ. Trimming took off 0 bases at V and 4 bases at J, with 11 bases between the two ends. The CDR3 spans 15 residues. Written as DNA, the CDR3 is TGCGCCAGCAGCTTGGGCGGGATCAGGTACAATGAGCAGTTCTTC. Its protein product is CASSLGGIRYNEQFF.

The chain carries TRBV4-2 and TRBJ2-7; 12 positions agree with TRBD2. Germline V CDR1 and CDR2: LGHNA, YNFKEQ. This CDR3 is built from 19 residues. Trimming took 1 base from V and 1 from J; bases not matched to a gene: 11. CDR3 nucleotide sequence: TGTGCCAGCAGCCAAGTAATTACTAGCGGGAGGAGGCGTTCCTACGAGCAGTACTTC. It encodes CASSQVITSGRRRSYEQYF.

This chain joins TRBV30 and TRBJ1-1, with D unclear. V lost 3 bases and J 14 bases, leaving 16 bases between the germline ends. Germline lookup yields CDR1 GTSNPN and CDR2 SVGIG (reference sequence). The length of the CDR3 is 11 residues. The CDR3 loop reads CAWRGLANLFF. The CDR3, as DNA: TGTGCCTGGAGGGGCCTAGCTAATCTGTTCTTT.

The gene calls are TRBV2 and TRBJ2-3; a weak D match, TRBD2 (6 bases). Trimming took off 3 bases at V and 2 bases at J, with 9 bases between the two ends. Germline CDR1 and CDR2: SNHLY and FYNNEI. CDR3 length equals 14 residues. The CDR3 bases are TGTGCCAGCAGTGAGCAGGACTACACAGATACGCAGTATTTT. The encoded protein is CASSEQDYTDTQYF.

The V and J genes are TRBV24-1 and TRBJ1-1, with D maybe TRBD1 (6 bases). Trimming removed 3 bases at V and 9 bases at J, with 7 bases between. There are 11 residues in the CDR3. CDR1 and CDR2 from the germline V gene are KGHDR and SFDVKD. The CDR3 region has the DNA TGTGCCACCAGTGATGGGACAAAAGCTTTCTTT. This encodes CATSDGTKAFF.

The chain recombines TRBV7-9 with TRBJ2-1; D remains unclear. The CDR3 totals 11 residues. Trimming shortened V by 3 bases and J by 12 bases, and 9 bases separated the two germline ends. Germline loops: CDR1 SEHNR, CDR2 FQNEAQ (reference sequence). CDR3 protein: CASSFEDSQFF. For the CDR3, the DNA is TGTGCCAGCAGCTTCGAGGATTCGCAGTTCTTC.

This chain connects TRBV9 to TRBJ2-2, with 9 bases identical to TRBD1. Germline V gene sequence: CDR1 SGDLS, CDR2 YYNGEE. V shed 0 bases and J 3 bases; nucleotides not matched to a gene: 0. This CDR3 is built from 15 residues. This CDR3 is CASSVGTGDTGELFF. CDR3 nucleotide sequence: TGTGCCAGCAGCGTAGGGACAGGGGACACCGGGGAGCTGTTTTTT.

This sequence joins TRBV19 and TRBJ2-5, with 7 bases fitting TRBD1. The CDR3 sequence is 14 residues long. CDR1 and CDR2 (germline): LNHDA, SQIVND (reference sequence). Trimming removed 4 bases from V and 13 bases from J; junction bases left unmatched: 15. In DNA form, the CDR3 reads TGTGCCAGTAGTACCGGACAGGCTGCGAGGTTTTGGTACTTC. Translation gives CASSTGQAARFWYF.

CDR3 protein: CASSPGPTNYNEQFF. The CDR3 bases are TGTGCCAGCTCACCAGGCCCCACAAATTACAATGAGCAGTTCTTC. The rearrangement uses TRBV18 and TRBJ2-1; D is ambiguous. The CDR3 covers 15 residues. Trimming took off 2 bases at V and 4 bases at J, with 12 bases between the two ends. Per germline, CDR1 KGHSH and CDR2 LQKENI.

The chain joins TRBV4-3 to TRBJ2-1, with no clear D. Germline loops: CDR1 LGHNA, CDR2 YSLEER. The CDR3 is 14 amino acids. V was pared by 0 bases and J by 9 bases, with 12 bases between. The CDR3 sequence is CASSQDPQVGEQFF. The CDR3 DNA sequence: TGCGCCAGCAGCCAAGACCCACAAGTTGGTGAGCAGTTCTTC.

J is TRBJ1-5 and V is TRBV3-1 (or the pseudogene TRBV3-2); no clear D gene. Germline V gives CDR1 LGHDT, CDR2 YNNKEL (reference sequence). Trimming removed 1 base from V and 9 bases from J, with 19 bases in between. CDR3 length: 16 amino acids. The CDR3 loop is CASSQARLRGAGPQHF. The CDR3 DNA is TGTGCCAGCAGCCAAGCCCGGCTTCGGGGAGCGGGGCCCCAGCATTTT.

The rearrangement links TRBV5-8 to TRBJ2-7; D unresolved. The germline CDR1 and CDR2 sequences are SGHTS and YDEGEE. CDR3 length equals 13 residues. Trimming left V 0 bases short and J 4 bases short, with 8 bases between. CDR3 residues: CASSLELQYEQYF. The CDR3 region has the DNA TGTGCCAGCAGCTTGGAACTGCAATACGAGCAGTACTTC.

The gene calls are TRBV11-2 and TRBJ2-1, with 13 bases aligning to TRBD2. The germline CDR1 and CDR2 sequences are SGHAT and FQNNGV. Trimming removed 3 bases from V and 5 bases from J; junction bases left unmatched: 4. The CDR3 totals 16 residues. CDR3 in DNA: TGTGCCAGCAGCTTTCCGACTAGCGGGGGGCACAATGAGCAGTTCTTC. This gives the protein CASSFPTSGGHNEQFF.

The chain employs TRBV7-9 and TRBJ1-2; D possibly corresponds to TRBD1 (5 bases). V dropped 1 base and J dropped 4 bases, with 13 bases sitting between them. Looked up from germline, CDR1 is SEHNR and CDR2 is FQNEAQ (reference sequence). The CDR3 runs 15 residues. The CDR3 DNA is TGTGCCAGCAGCTTAGGGACAAGCCCTTCCTATGGCTACACCTTC. Protein: CASSLGTSPSYGYTF.

The chain uses TRBV2 and TRBJ1-2, with TRBD1 matching 8 bases. Germline loops: CDR1 SNHLY, CDR2 FYNNEI. The J segment lost 7 bases and the V segment lost 3 bases, leaving 7 bases of the junction unmatched. The CDR3 totals 14 residues. The DNA for the CDR3 is TGTGCCAGCAGTGAGGCCCAGGGGGCTAGTGGCTACACCTTC. Amino acids: CASSEAQGASGYTF.

The chain uses TRBV5-1 and TRBJ2-5, with D tentatively TRBD2 (6 bases). Trimming took 0 bases from V and 4 from J, leaving 16 bases between them. This CDR3 has 16 residues. Germline loops: CDR1 SGHRS, CDR2 YFSETQ. CDR3 residues: CASSLAGVVMGETQYF. CDR3 bases: TGCGCCAGCAGCTTGGCGGGGGTAGTTATGGGAGAGACCCAGTACTTC. The variable domain in full, with the rest retrieved from reference TRBV5-1 and TRBJ2-5, is KAGVTQTPRYLIKTRGQQVTLSCSPISGHRSVSWYQQTPGQGLQFLFEYFSETQRNKGNFPGRFSGRQFSNSRSEMNVSTLELGDSALYLCASSLAGVVMGETQYFGPGTRLLVL.